One sample yielded the 7 T cell receptor beta chains listed below, sequenced in a study of blood T cell repertoires in COVID-19. This table comes from immunoSEQ multiplex PCR, and its TCRdb copy is limited to in-frame clones, with some not included. The sample yields roughly 100,000 clones, more than 80% seen once. Sequences were obtained from peripheral blood. The source of these receptors is an older woman with acute or convalescent COVID-19.

The J gene is TRBJ2-5, the V gene TRBV30, with D perhaps TRBD2 (6 bases). The CDR3 contains 14 residues. Per germline, CDR1 GTSNPN and CDR2 SVGIG (reference sequence). V shed 0 bases and J shed 5 bases, with 13 bases lying between them. The CDR3 sequence: CAWSVMGGVETQYF. The CDR3 DNA sequence: TGTGCCTGGAGTGTAATGGGGGGTGTGGAGACCCAGTACTTC.

The CDR3 nucleotides are TGTGCCAGCAGCTTGCTAGGGACAGGGGGCAATGCTGAAGCTTTCTTT. Protein: CASSLLGTGGNAEAFF. J is TRBJ1-1 and V is TRBV7-2; 12 bases map to TRBD1. Germline CDR1 SGHTA, CDR2 FQGNSA. This CDR3 is 16 amino acids long. Unmatched junction bases numbered 8, after V lost 3 bases and J lost 6 bases.

This sequence joins TRBV5-1 and TRBJ1-1, with 9 bases identical to TRBD1. CDR1 is SGHRS, CDR2 YFSETQ, per germline. The V gene end was trimmed by 2 bases and the J gene end by 2 bases; junction bases not matched to a gene: 1. This CDR3 comprises 14 residues. CDR3 sequence reads: CASSLQGANTEAFF. Written as DNA, the CDR3 is TGCGCCAGCAGCTTACAGGGGGCAAACACTGAAGCTTTCTTT.

V is TRBV4-2 and J is TRBJ2-1, with TRBD2 matching 7 bases. Losses at the gene ends were 3 bases for V and 3 bases for J; bases not matched to a gene: 5. This CDR3 comprises 15 residues. Germline lookup yields CDR1 LGHNA and CDR2 YNFKEQ. CDR3 loop: CASSHDRTSYNEQFF. In DNA, the CDR3 is TGTGCCAGCAGCCACGATCGGACTAGCTACAATGAGCAGTTCTTC.

This rearrangement joins TRBV3-1 (or the pseudogene TRBV3-2) to TRBJ2-7; tentatively, D is TRBD2 (5 bases). The CDR3 spans 14 residues. Trimming left V 4 bases short and J 4 bases short, with 14 bases between. Germline CDR1 LGHDT, CDR2 YNNKEL (reference sequence). CDR3 DNA sequence: TGTGCCAGCAGCCCGCTTTGGGAGAATTACGAGCAGTACGTC. It translates to CASSPLWENYEQYV.

Only one count was recorded for this clone. The gene calls are TRBV6-1 and TRBJ2-7; no clear D. V was pared by 2 bases and J by 3 bases, with 14 bases between. Germline V gene lookup returns CDR1 MNHNS and CDR2 SASEGT. This CDR3 has 15 amino acids. This CDR3 is CASSEPPAVVYEQYF. The CDR3 DNA reads as TGTGCCAGCAGTGAACCACCGGCGGTCGTCTACGAGCAGTACTTC.

The V and J genes are TRBV5-4 and TRBJ2-1, with 8 bases that match TRBD2. Trimming at V came to 5 bases and at J to 0 bases, leaving 4 bases not matched to a gene. Germline V CDR1 and CDR2: SGHNT, YYREEE (reference sequence). The CDR3 covers 15 residues. The CDR3 sequence: CASRPSGSSYNEQFF. The CDR3 DNA follows: TGTGCCAGCAGACCCAGCGGGAGCTCCTACAATGAGCAGTTCTTC.